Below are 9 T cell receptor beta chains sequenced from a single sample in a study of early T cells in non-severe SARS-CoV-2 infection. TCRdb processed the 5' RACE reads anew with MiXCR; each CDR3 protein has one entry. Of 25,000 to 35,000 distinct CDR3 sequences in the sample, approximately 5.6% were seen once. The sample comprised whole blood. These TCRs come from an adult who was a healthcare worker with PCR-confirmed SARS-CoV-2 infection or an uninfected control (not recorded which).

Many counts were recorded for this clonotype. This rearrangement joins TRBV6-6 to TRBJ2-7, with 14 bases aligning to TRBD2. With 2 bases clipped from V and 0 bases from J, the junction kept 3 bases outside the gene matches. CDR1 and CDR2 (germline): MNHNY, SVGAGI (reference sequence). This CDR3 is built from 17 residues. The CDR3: CASSYGLAGGSSYEQYF. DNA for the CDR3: TGTGCCAGCAGTTACGGACTAGCGGGAGGATCCTCCTACGAGCAGTACTTC.

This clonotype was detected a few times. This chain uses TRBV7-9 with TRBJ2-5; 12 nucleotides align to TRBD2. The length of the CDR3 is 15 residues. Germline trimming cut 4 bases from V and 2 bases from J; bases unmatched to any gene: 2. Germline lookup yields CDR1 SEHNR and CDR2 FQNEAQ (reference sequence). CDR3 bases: TGTGCCAGCAGCTCCCTAGCGGGAGGGCAAGAGACCCAGTACTTC. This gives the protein CASSSLAGGQETQYF.

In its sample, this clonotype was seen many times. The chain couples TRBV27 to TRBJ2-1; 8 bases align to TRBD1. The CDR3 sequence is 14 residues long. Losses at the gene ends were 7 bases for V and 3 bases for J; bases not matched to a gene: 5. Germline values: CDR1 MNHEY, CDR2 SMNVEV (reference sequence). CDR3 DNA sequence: TGTGCCAGCACCCGGACAGGGAACTACAATGAGCAGTTCTTC. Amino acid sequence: CASTRTGNYNEQFF.

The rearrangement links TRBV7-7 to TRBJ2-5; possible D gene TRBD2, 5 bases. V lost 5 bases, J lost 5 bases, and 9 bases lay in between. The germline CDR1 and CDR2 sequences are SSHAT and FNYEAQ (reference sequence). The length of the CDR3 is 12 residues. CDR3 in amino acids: CASSGSGETQYF. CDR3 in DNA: TGTGCCAGCAGCGGGAGCGGCGAGACCCAGTACTTC.

CDR3 nucleotides: TGTGCCAGCAGCTACCGACAGGGCAGCGAGCAGTACTTC. The encoded protein is CASSYRQGSEQYF. This chain uses TRBV11-2 with TRBJ2-7, with 7 bases lining up with TRBD1. Unmatched junction bases numbered 6, after V lost 4 bases and J lost 6 bases. Germline-derived CDR1 and CDR2 are SGHAT and FQNNGV. The CDR3 runs 13 residues.

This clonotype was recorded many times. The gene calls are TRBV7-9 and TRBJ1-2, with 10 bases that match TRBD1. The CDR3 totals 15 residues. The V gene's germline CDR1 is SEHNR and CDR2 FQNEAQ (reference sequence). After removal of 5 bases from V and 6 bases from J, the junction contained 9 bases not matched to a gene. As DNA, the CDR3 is TGTGCCAGCAGCCCTTGGGACGGGACAGGGGATGGCTACACCTTC. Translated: CASSPWDGTGDGYTF.

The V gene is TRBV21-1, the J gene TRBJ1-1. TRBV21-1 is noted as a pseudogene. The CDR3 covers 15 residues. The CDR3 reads CASSKGRGPATEAFF. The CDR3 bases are TGTGCCAGCAGCAAGGGTAGGGGCCCGGCCACTGAAGCTTTCTTT.

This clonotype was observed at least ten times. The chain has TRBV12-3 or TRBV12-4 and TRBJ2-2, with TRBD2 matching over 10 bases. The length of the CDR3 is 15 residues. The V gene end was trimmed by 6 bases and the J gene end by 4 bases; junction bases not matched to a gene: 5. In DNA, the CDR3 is TGTGCCAGCAGACCTAGCGGGAGAGGCACCGGGGAGCTGTTTTTT. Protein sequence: CASRPSGRGTGELFF.

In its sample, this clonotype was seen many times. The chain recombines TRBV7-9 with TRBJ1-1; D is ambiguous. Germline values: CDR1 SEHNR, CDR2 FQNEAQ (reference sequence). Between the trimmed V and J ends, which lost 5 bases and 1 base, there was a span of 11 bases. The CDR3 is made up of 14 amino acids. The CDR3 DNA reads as TGTGCCAGCAGCACAAGGACCGGGAACACTGAAGCTTTCTTT. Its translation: CASSTRTGNTEAFF.